These 16 T cell receptor beta chains were all obtained from the same sample, sequenced in a study of blood T cells in healthy people across ages. Primers used in a second PCR of roughly 7 to 12 cycles were a sample-barcoded 5' primer and a J-beta primer mix. TCRdb re-analysed the 5' RACE reads in MiXCR, keeping a single row per CDR3 protein. The data hold hundreds of thousands of distinct CDR3 sequences, with roughly 50% observed a single time. Sequencing was carried out using blood. The receptors shown here come from a man aged 80 or over in good health.

For the CDR3, the DNA is TGTGCCAGCAGCGTAGCTGCTAGCGGGAGGGCCACGTCCTACGAGCAGTACTTC. Its translation: CASSVAASGRATSYEQYF. The rearrangement links TRBV9 to TRBJ2-4; 12 bases match TRBD2. The DNA end is a closer match to TRBJ2-7, so the J assignment may be wrong. The germline V gene encodes CDR1 SGDLS and CDR2 YYNGEE. The CDR3 is made up of 18 amino acids.

This rearrangement joins TRBV6-5 to TRBJ1-2; 10 nucleotides match TRBD1. This CDR3 spans 15 amino acids. CDR1 MNHEY and CDR2 SVGAGI come from the germline V gene. V shed 0 bases and J 7 bases; nucleotides not matched to a gene: 5. The CDR3 nucleotides are TGTGCCAGCAGTTACTCCGGCGGGACAGGGGCTGGCTACACCTTC. Translating it yields CASSYSGGTGAGYTF.

Only a few counts were recorded for this clonotype. The chain is built from TRBV6-2 or TRBV6-3 and TRBJ2-7, with TRBD1 as a possible D gene (5 bases). Trimming stripped 4 bases from V and 0 bases from J, with 10 bases between. This CDR3 has 14 residues. The germline CDR1 and CDR2 sequences are MNHEY and SVGEGT. CDR3 protein: CASSSAGRSYEQYF. The CDR3 bases are TGTGCCAGCAGTTCGGCAGGGCGCTCCTACGAGCAGTACTTC.

This chain links TRBV11-2 with TRBJ2-4, with 9 nucleotides matching TRBD2. The closer fit of TRBJ2-7 to the DNA end suggests the J call may be wrong. There are 15 residues in the CDR3. CDR1 and CDR2 from the germline V gene are SGHAT and FQNNGV. CDR3 coding DNA: TGTGCCAGCAGCTCGCTAGCGGGAAATCTCGGCGAGCAGTACTTC. Translated, it gives CASSSLAGNLGEQYF.

The chain recombines TRBV29-1 with TRBJ2-3; D remains ambiguous. The V end lost 8 bases, the J end lost 4 bases, and 13 bases lay between the germline ends. The CDR3 is 12 residues long. Germline V gives CDR1 SQVTM, CDR2 ANQGSEA. CDR3 sequence (DNA): TGCAGCATTGTGTTCTTGGCAGATACGCAGTATTTT. This gives the protein CSIVFLADTQYF.

V usage is TRBV24-1 and J usage is TRBJ2-6; the match to TRBD1 covers 9 bases. Germline lookup yields CDR1 KGHDR and CDR2 SFDVKD. CDR3 size: 18 residues. V lost 4 bases and J lost 2; bases outside the gene matches: 8. CDR3 bases: TGTGCCACCAGTGACCGACCGGGACAGGGTGCTGGGGCCAACGTCCTGACTTTC. Encoded protein: CATSDRPGQGAGANVLTF.

This clonotype was found many times. V gene TRBV7-3 combines with J gene TRBJ2-5, with unresolved D. CDR1 and CDR2 (germline): SGHTA, FQGTGA. Trimming stripped 0 bases from V and 5 bases from J, with 7 bases between. This CDR3 is 13 amino acids long. CDR3 protein: CASSLTDRETQYF. The CDR3 nucleotides are TGTGCCAGCAGCTTAACGGATCGGGAGACCCAGTACTTC.

In its sample, this clonotype was seen a few times. The J gene is TRBJ1-5, the V gene TRBV7-2; a weak D match, TRBD1 (5 bases). CDR1 and CDR2 (germline): SGHTA, FQGNSA. This CDR3 contains 15 residues. The V gene lost 2 bases and the J gene lost 6 bases, with 14 bases spanning the gap. The chain's CDR3 is CASSLPGGGFQPQHF. CDR3 sequence (DNA): TGTGCCAGCAGCTTACCGGGGGGAGGGTTTCAGCCCCAGCATTTT.

The gene calls are TRBV28 and TRBJ2-1; possible D gene TRBD2, 6 bases. The germline gives CDR1 MDHEN, CDR2 SYDVKM. V shed 5 bases and J shed 3 bases, with 17 bases lying between them. CDR3 length: 16 residues. The CDR3 nucleotides read TGTGCCAGCAGTGGACGACTAGTCCCCCTCTACAATGAGCAGTTCTTC. It is translated as CASSGRLVPLYNEQFF. The whole variable domain, filled in from reference TRBV28 and TRBJ2-1, reads DVKVTQSSRYLVKRTGEKVFLECVQDMDHENMFWYRQDPGLGLRLIYFSYDVKMKEKGDIPEGYSVSREKKERFSLILESASTNQTSMYLCASSGRLVPLYNEQFFGPGTRLTVL.

The CDR3 bases are TGTGCCATCAGAAGATCCCTCGGCACAGATACGCAGTATTTT. Translated: CAIRRSLGTDTQYF. The chain carries TRBV10-3 and TRBJ2-3; D remains ambiguous. The V end was cut by 6 bases, the J end by 1 base, with 11 bases between. Per germline, CDR1 ENHRY and CDR2 SYGVKD. This CDR3 region has 14 residues.

The rearrangement joins TRBV7-3 to TRBJ2-4, with D possibly matching TRBD2 (5 bases). Trimming took off 2 bases at V and 3 bases at J, with 11 bases between the two ends. Germline V gene data show CDR1 as SGHTA and CDR2 as FQGTGA. CDR3 length: 15 residues. CDR3 residues: CASSLGELGKNIQYF. The CDR3, as DNA: TGTGCCAGCAGCTTAGGGGAGCTCGGCAAAAACATTCAGTACTTC.

Concerning this clonotype: The germline gene is not matched at one end of the junction; a read error may be the cause. The chain recombines TRBV6-2 or TRBV6-3 with TRBJ2-5; D remains unclear. The J call is in doubt because the DNA end fits TRBJ2-7 better. This CDR3 is built from 11 residues. Germline V gene data show CDR1 as MNHEY and CDR2 as SVGEGT. CDR3 in amino acids: CAISYSAEQYF. CDR3 DNA: TGTGCCATCAGTTACTCGGCCGAGCAGTACTTC.

The chain uses TRBV3-1 and TRBJ2-3, with 13 bases identical to TRBD2. From germline, CDR1 is LGHDT and CDR2 YNNKEL (reference sequence). V lost 2 bases to trimming and J lost 14 bases; unmatched junction nucleotides: 16. This CDR3 is 17 amino acids long. This chain's CDR3 is CASSQTSGLAGVRYAYF. For the CDR3, the DNA is TGTGCCAGCAGCCAAACCTCAGGACTAGCGGGAGTCAGATACGCGTATTTT.

The genes are TRBV5-1 and TRBJ2-3; D possibly corresponds to TRBD2 (6 bases). The CDR3 has 15 amino acids. Germline V lookup: CDR1 SGHRS, CDR2 YFSETQ. V was shortened by 4 bases and J by 1 base, with 13 bases between the two germline ends. The CDR3: CASSVSGARTDTQYF. The CDR3 bases are TGCGCCAGCAGCGTTAGCGGAGCCCGCACAGATACGCAGTATTTT.

The chain joins TRBV6-1 to TRBJ2-1, with D possibly matching TRBD1 (6 bases). The germline V gene encodes CDR1 MNHNS and CDR2 SASEGT. V gave up 6 bases and J gave up 9 bases, with 15 bases separating them. The CDR3 has 13 residues. The CDR3 nucleotides read TGTGCCAGCAGGGGGGCAGCGGACCCTGAGCAGTTCTTC. Its translation: CASRGAADPEQFF.

This clonotype was recorded a few times. V and J are TRBV20-1 and TRBJ2-3; no firm D call. Germline assignment: CDR1 DFQATT and CDR2 SNEGSKA (reference sequence). CDR3 length: 16 residues. Trimming left V 3 bases short and J 2 bases short, with 18 bases between. CDR3 nucleotide sequence: TGCAGTGCTAGTAAACCTAGATCCCAAGTCACAGATACGCAGTATTTT. This codes for CSASKPRSQVTDTQYF.